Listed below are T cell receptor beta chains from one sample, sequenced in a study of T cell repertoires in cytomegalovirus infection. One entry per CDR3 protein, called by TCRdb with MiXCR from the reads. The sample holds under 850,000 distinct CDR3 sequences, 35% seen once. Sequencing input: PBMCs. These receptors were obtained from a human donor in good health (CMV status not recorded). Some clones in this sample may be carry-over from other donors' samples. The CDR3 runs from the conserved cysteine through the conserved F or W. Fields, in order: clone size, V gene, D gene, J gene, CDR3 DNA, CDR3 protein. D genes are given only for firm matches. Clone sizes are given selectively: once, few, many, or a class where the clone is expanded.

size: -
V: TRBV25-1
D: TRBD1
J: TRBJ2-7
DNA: TGTGCCAGCAGTGAACAGGGGACAGGGGCCCCCTACGAGCAGTACTTC
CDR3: CASSEQGTGAPYEQYF

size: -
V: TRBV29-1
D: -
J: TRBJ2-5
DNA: TGCAGCGTTGATCGGAGGGGAAGGGAGACCCAGTACTTC
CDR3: CSVDRRGRETQYF

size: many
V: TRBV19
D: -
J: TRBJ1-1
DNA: TGTGCCAGTAGTATATCAGCGAACACTGAAGCTTTCTTT
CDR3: CASSISANTEAFF

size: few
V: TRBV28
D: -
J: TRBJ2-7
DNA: TGTGCCAGCAGTTACACTCTGTTCTCCTACGAGCAGTACTTC
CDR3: CASSYTLFSYEQYF

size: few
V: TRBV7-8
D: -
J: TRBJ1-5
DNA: TGTGCCAGCAGCTTATCAAGCTATCAGCCCCAGCATTTT
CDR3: CASSLSSYQPQHF

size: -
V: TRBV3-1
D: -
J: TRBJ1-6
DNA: TGTGCCAGCAGCCAAGAGCGGGCAGGTCGTTCACCCCTCCACTTT
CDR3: CASSQERAGRSPLHF

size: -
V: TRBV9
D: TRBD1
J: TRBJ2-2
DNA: TGTGCCAGCAGCGTAGAGGGGGCGACGATCGGGGAGCTGTTTTTT
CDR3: CASSVEGATIGELFF

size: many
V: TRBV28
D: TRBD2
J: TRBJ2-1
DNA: TGTGCCAGCAGCTTACTAGCGGACGAGCAGTTCTTC
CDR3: CASSLLADEQFF

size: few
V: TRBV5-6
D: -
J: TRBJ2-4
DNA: TGTGCCAGCAGCTTGGGTGACCCCAACATTCAGTACTTC
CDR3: CASSLGDPNIQYF

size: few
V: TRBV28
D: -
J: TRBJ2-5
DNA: TGTGCCAGCAGTTTGGATAGGGAGTGGGAGACCCAGTACTTC
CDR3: CASSLDREWETQYF

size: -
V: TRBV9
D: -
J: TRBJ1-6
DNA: TGTGCCAGCAGCGTATTAACGGCTAATTCACCCCTCCACTTT
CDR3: CASSVLTANSPLHF

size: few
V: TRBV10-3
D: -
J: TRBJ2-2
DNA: TGTGCCATCAAATCCGATAGGGCGAACACCGGGGAGCTGTTTTTT
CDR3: CAIKSDRANTGELFF

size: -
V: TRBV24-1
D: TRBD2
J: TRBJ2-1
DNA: TGTGCCACCAGCCCCTTCGGGACTAGCGCCTACAATGAGCAGTTCTTC
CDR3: CATSPFGTSAYNEQFF

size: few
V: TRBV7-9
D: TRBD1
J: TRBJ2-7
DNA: TGTGCCAGCAGCTTAGATCTGGGACAGGGGACCTACGAGCAGTACTTC
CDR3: CASSLDLGQGTYEQYF

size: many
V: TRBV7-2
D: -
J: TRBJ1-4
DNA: TGTGCCAGCAGCTTTCGGACAAAAGATGAAAAACTGTTTTTT
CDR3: CASSFRTKDEKLFF

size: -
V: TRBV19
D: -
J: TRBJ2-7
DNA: TGTGCCACCACCCGCCGGGCAGGGCGTGATCACGAGCAGTACTTC
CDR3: CATTRRAGRDHEQYF

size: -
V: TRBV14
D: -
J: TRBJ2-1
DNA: TGTGCCAGCAGCCGAGAGTTCCTAGGGGCGCGTTACAATGAGCAGTTCTTC
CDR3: CASSREFLGARYNEQFF

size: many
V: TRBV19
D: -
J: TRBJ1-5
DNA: TGTGCCAGTAGTCCGCTCCGATTGGTTAGCAATCAGCCCCAGCATTTT
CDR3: CASSPLRLVSNQPQHF

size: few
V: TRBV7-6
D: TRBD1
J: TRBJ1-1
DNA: TGTGCCAGCAGCTCGGGACAGATCAACACTGAAGCTTTCTTT
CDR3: CASSSGQINTEAFF

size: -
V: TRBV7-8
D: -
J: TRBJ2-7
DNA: TGTGCCAGCAGCTTTGGGGCAGGTGACACCTACGAGCAGTACTTC
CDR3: CASSFGAGDTYEQYF

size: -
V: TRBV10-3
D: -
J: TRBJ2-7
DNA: TGTGCCATCAGTGAGTCGTTCGGGTTGGCGAGAGAGCAGTACTTC
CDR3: CAISESFGLAREQYF

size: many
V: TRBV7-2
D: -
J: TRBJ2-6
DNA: TGTGCCAGCAGCCCGGACATCTCTGGGGCCAACGTCCTGACTTTC
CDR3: CASSPDISGANVLTF

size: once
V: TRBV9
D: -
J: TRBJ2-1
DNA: TGTGCCAGCAGCGTAGGACAGGCCCTTTGGAATGAGCAGTTCTTC
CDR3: CASSVGQALWNEQFF

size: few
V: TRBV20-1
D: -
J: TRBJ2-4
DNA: TGCAGTGCCCCCGGCTCGGGAGCCAAAAACATTCAGTACTTC
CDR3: CSAPGSGAKNIQYF

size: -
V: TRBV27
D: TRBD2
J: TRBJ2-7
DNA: TGTGCCAGCGGGGGACTAGCGGGAGGATCCGAGCAGTACTTC
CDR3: CASGGLAGGSEQYF

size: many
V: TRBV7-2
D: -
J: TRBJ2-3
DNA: TGTGCCAGCAGCTTAGGAGCTAGCGGCACAGATACGCAGTATTTT
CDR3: CASSLGASGTDTQYF

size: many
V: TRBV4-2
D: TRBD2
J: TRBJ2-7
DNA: TGTGCCAGCAGCCTCACTCCGGGACTAGGAGGCGAGCAGTACTTC
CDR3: CASSLTPGLGGEQYF

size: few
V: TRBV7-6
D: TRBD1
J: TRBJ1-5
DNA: TGTGCCAGCAGCTTAGCGCCTCCAATAGGGGGCGGCAATCAGCCCCAGCATTTT
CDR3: CASSLAPPIGGGNQPQHF

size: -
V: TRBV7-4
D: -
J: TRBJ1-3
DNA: TGTGCCAGCAGCCCTGTCGACAGAAGCTCTGGAAACACCATATATTTT
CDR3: CASSPVDRSSGNTIYF

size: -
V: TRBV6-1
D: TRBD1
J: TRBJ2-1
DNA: TGTGCCAGCAGTCGGACAGGGGGCATCGAGTTCTTC
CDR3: CASSRTGGIEFF

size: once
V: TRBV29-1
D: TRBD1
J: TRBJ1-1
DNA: TGCAGCGTTGACAACAGGGGCACTGAAGCTTTCTTT
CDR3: CSVDNRGTEAFF

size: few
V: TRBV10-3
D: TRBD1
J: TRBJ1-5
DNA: TGTGCCATCAGCTCCGGACAGGGGGCGTATCAGGCGAGTCAGCCCCAGCATTTT
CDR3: CAISSGQGAYQASQPQHF

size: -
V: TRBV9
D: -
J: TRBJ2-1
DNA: TGTGCCAGCAGCGTAGTCCAGGGGCAATCCAATGAGCAGTTCTTC
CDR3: CASSVVQGQSNEQFF

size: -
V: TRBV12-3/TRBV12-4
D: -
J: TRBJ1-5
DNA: TGTGCCAGCAGCTCCTTTTCGACTCAGGGGAATCAGCCCCAGCATTTT
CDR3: CASSSFSTQGNQPQHF

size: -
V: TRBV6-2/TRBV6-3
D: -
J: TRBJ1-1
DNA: TGTGCCAGCAGTTACTCGTGGGGAGGTAACACTGAAGCTTTCTTT
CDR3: CASSYSWGGNTEAFF

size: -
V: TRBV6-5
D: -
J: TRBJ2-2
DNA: TGTGCCAGCAGTTATTTGGAAACTCCCCCCGGGGAGCTGTTTTTT
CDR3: CASSYLETPPGELFF

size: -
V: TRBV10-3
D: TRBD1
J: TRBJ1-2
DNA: TGTGCCATCAGTGAGAGGGGACAGCCATCCTATGGCTACACCTTC
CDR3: CAISERGQPSYGYTF

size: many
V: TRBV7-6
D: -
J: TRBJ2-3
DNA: TGTGCCAGCAGCTTAGGGTGGAGAGCCAGCACAGATACGCAGTATTTT
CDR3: CASSLGWRASTDTQYF

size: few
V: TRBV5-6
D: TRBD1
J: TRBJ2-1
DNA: TGTGCCAGCAGCTTTGACAGGGGGGCCTACAATGAGCAGTTCTTC
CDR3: CASSFDRGAYNEQFF

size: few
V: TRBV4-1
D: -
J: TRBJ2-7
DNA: TGCGCCAGCAGCCCCTTGGTCGGGACCTACGAGCAGTACTTC
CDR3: CASSPLVGTYEQYF

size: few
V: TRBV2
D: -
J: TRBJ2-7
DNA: TGTGCCGGAGGCCTATCCGGGACACACTACGAGCAGTACTTC
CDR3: CAGGLSGTHYEQYF

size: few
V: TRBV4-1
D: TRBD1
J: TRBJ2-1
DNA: TGCGCCAGCAGCCAAAACCCTAGGCCGGGACAGGGTTACGATGAGCAGTTCTTC
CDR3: CASSQNPRPGQGYDEQFF

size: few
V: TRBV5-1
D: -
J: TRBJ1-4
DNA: TGCGCCAGCAGCTCAGGGCCAGGGTCTAATGAAAAACTGTTTTTT
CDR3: CASSSGPGSNEKLFF

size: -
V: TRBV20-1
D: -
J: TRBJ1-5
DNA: TGCAGTGCTAGAGAAGGGGCAGGCACGAGATATAGCAATCAGCCCCAGCATTTT
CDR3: CSAREGAGTRYSNQPQHF

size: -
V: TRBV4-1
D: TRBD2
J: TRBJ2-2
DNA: TGCGCCAGCAGCCAGTTAGCGGGGGGACCTTCCTATAACACCGGGGAGCTGTTTTTT
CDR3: CASSQLAGGPSYNTGELFF

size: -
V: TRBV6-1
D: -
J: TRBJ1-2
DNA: TGTGCCAGCACCGGAGGGGGGGGCGCACCTTTTGGCTACACCTTC
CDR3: CASTGGGGAPFGYTF

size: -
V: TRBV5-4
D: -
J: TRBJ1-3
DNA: TGTGCCAGCAGCTTTGGCCAGGGGAGGGCTGGAAACACCATATATTTT
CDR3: CASSFGQGRAGNTIYF

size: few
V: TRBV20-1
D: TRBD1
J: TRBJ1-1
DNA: TGCAGTGCTTACTCTCTAGGGACAGGGGGCTGGAACACTGAAGCTTTCTTT
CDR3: CSAYSLGTGGWNTEAFF

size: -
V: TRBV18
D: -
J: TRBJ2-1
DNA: TGTGCCAGCTCACCATTGTCAGGGGTCGCTGGCAACAATGAGCAGTTCTTC
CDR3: CASSPLSGVAGNNEQFF

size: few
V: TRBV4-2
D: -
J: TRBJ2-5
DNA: TGTGCCAGCAGCCAAGGATCGGAGGAGACCCAGTACTTC
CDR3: CASSQGSEETQYF

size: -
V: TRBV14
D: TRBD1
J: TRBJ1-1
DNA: TGTGCCAGCAGCCAACCAGGGGGTACTGAAGCTTTCTTT
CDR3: CASSQPGGTEAFF

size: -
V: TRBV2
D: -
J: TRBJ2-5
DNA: TGTGCCAGCAGTGATAGAGGAGGTTGGGAGACCCAGTACTTC
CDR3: CASSDRGGWETQYF

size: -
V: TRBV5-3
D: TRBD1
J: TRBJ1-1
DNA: TGTGCCAGCAGCCCCCGACAGGGGGCCGTGAACACTGAAGCTTTCTTT
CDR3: CASSPRQGAVNTEAFF

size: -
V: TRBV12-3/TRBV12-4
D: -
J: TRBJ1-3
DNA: TGTGCCAGCAGTTTAAAGTCCATTTACCGTAACACCATATATTTT
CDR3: CASSLKSIYRNTIYF